What follows are 28 T cell receptor beta chains derived from one specimen sequenced in a study of early T cells in non-severe SARS-CoV-2 infection. In TCRdb, the 5' RACE reads were re-called with MiXCR into one record per CDR3 protein. The table records roughly 38,000 distinct CDR3 sequences, approximately 5.8% of them present only once. Sequenced sample: whole blood. The receptors shown here come from an adult who was a healthcare worker with PCR-confirmed SARS-CoV-2 infection or an uninfected control (not recorded which).

In its sample, this clonotype was seen many times. The CDR3 protein is CASSLRDRQETQYF. CDR3 nucleotides: TGTGCCAGCAGCCTACGGGACAGACAAGAGACCCAGTACTTC. The V call is TRBV3-1, the J call TRBJ2-5, with TRBD1 identical over 7 bases. The CDR3 length is 14 residues. Germline lookup yields CDR1 LGHDT and CDR2 YNNKEL (reference sequence). The ends lost 4 bases at V and 2 bases at J; junction bases unmatched: 4.

This clonotype was seen ten or more times. V and J are TRBV12-3 or TRBV12-4 and TRBJ1-2, with 8 nucleotides matching TRBD1. The trim removed 5 bases at V and 2 bases at J, leaving 4 bases unmatched. The length of the CDR3 is 14 residues. CDR3 amino acids: CASSVTGGNYGYTF. CDR3 in DNA: TGTGCCAGCAGTGTCACAGGGGGGAACTATGGCTACACCTTC.

This clonotype was found many times. The rearrangement uses TRBV10-3 and TRBJ1-1, with 7 bases matching TRBD1. The CDR3 is 14 residues long. Germline-derived CDR1 and CDR2 are ENHRY and SYGVKD. The J segment lost 3 bases and the V segment lost 6 bases, leaving 7 bases of the junction unmatched. The CDR3 region has the DNA TGTGCCATCAGGGGTGGACAGGTGGACACTGAAGCTTTCTTT. This encodes CAIRGGQVDTEAFF.

This clonotype occurred many times. V gene TRBV6-4 combines with J gene TRBJ2-3; 9 positions match TRBD1. Trimming cost V 3 bases and J 6 bases; bases outside gene matches: 7. CDR3 length: 15 residues. Germline loops: CDR1 MRHNA, CDR2 SNTAGT. This chain's CDR3 is CASSESRDREDTQYF. The DNA of the CDR3 is TGTGCCAGCAGTGAGTCCCGGGACAGGGAGGATACGCAGTATTTT.

This clonotype was recorded many times. This sequence joins TRBV18 and TRBJ1-5; weak D call: TRBD1 (6 bases). In germline, CDR1 is KGHSH, CDR2 LQKENI. V lost 5 bases and J 8 bases, leaving 13 bases between the germline ends. This CDR3 spans 13 amino acids. This CDR3 reads CASSSLGGEPQHF. The CDR3 DNA sequence: TGTGCCAGCTCATCACTAGGGGGAGAGCCCCAGCATTTT.

This clonotype was seen at least ten times. This sequence joins TRBV20-1 and TRBJ1-5; D ambiguous. Trimming cost V 0 bases and J 2 bases, with 5 bases left between them. The CDR3 consists of 13 residues. Germline CDR1 and CDR2: DFQATT and SNEGSKA (reference sequence). The CDR3 spells CSARDFGNQPQHF. In nucleotides, the CDR3 is TGCAGTGCTAGAGATTTCGGCAATCAGCCCCAGCATTTT.

This clonotype was counted ten times or more. V is TRBV11-2 and J is TRBJ1-1; D uncertain. The CDR3 contains 14 residues. Trimming pared 4 bases from V and 0 bases from J, leaving 9 bases between. Germline V gives CDR1 SGHAT, CDR2 FQNNGV. CDR3: CASSSGFLNTEAFF. CDR3 bases: TGTGCCAGCAGCTCGGGATTTTTGAACACTGAAGCTTTCTTT.

This clonotype came up many times. The rearrangement joins TRBV5-1 to TRBJ2-7; 11 positions match TRBD1. J gave up 6 bases and V 4 bases, and 3 bases lay outside the gene matches. Germline V gene data show CDR1 as SGHRS and CDR2 as YFSETQ. The CDR3 extends over 13 amino acids. For the CDR3, the DNA is TGCGCCAGCAGCCGGGACAGGGGGTTCGAGCAGTACTTC. Amino acid sequence: CASSRDRGFEQYF. The entire variable domain, with the rest obtained from reference TRBV5-1 and TRBJ2-7, is as follows: KAGVTQTPRYLIKTRGQQVTLSCSPISGHRSVSWYQQTPGQGLQFLFEYFSETQRNKGNFPGRFSGRQFSNSRSEMNVSTLELGDSALYLCASSRDRGFEQYFGPGTRLTVT.

This clonotype came up many times. The rearrangement uses TRBV20-1 and TRBJ2-1, with 7 bases fitting TRBD2. CDR3 length equals 18 residues. V was pared by 1 base and J by 1 base, with 13 bases of the junction left unmatched. Per the germline V gene, CDR1 is DFQATT and CDR2 is SNEGSKA (reference sequence). The CDR3 reads CSARATGAGEVSYNEQFF. The DNA for the CDR3 is TGCAGTGCTAGAGCAACCGGGGCGGGAGAGGTATCCTACAATGAGCAGTTCTTC.

Only a few counts were recorded for this clonotype. The chain has TRBV4-3 and TRBJ2-7; 8 bases fit TRBD1. CDR1 and CDR2 (germline): LGHNA, YSLEER. Trimming removed 5 bases from V and 2 bases from J; junction bases left unmatched: 5. This CDR3 has 14 amino acids. The CDR3 DNA reads TGCGCCAGCAGCGCCGGGACAGGTCCCTACGAGCAGTACTTC. Protein product: CASSAGTGPYEQYF.

This clonotype appeared many times. The chain carries TRBV5-1 and TRBJ2-7; a possible D gene is TRBD1 (6 bases). Trimming left V 4 bases short and J 6 bases short, with 11 bases between. CDR3 length: 12 amino acids. Germline V CDR1 and CDR2: SGHRS, YFSETQ. CDR3 DNA: TGCGCCAGCAGCACACAGGGACCCGAGCAGTACTTC. Encoded protein: CASSTQGPEQYF.

This clonotype was recorded many times. V and J are TRBV20-1 and TRBJ2-7, with TRBD2 identical over 7 bases. This CDR3 is built from 15 residues. Per the germline V gene, CDR1 is DFQATT and CDR2 is SNEGSKA (reference sequence). With 2 bases clipped from V and 0 bases from J, the junction kept 7 bases outside the gene matches. This CDR3 reads CSARFAGDYSYEQYF. The CDR3 nucleotides read TGCAGTGCTAGATTCGCCGGGGACTACTCCTACGAGCAGTACTTC.

This clonotype was recorded many times. The chain is built from TRBV11-2 and TRBJ1-1, with 10 bases lining up with TRBD1. The CDR3 has 15 amino acids. The V and J ends lost 3 bases and 10 bases, in that order; junction bases with no gene match: 11. Germline lookup yields CDR1 SGHAT and CDR2 FQNNGV. CDR3 in amino acids: CASSFPGTGDRGAFF. DNA of the CDR3: TGTGCCAGCAGCTTTCCAGGGACAGGGGATAGAGGAGCTTTCTTT. Full variable domain (rest looked up from reference TRBV11-2 and TRBJ1-1): EAGVAQSPRYKIIEKRQSVAFWCNPISGHATLYWYQQILGQGPKLLIQFQNNGVVDDSQLPKDRFSAERLKGVDSTLKIQPAKLEDSAVYLCASSFPGTGDRGAFFGQGTRLTVV.

This clonotype occurred many times. V and J are TRBV11-2 and TRBJ1-2; D is unresolved. The CDR3 is 15 residues long. Germline V gene sequence: CDR1 SGHAT, CDR2 FQNNGV. Trimming pared 5 bases from V and 7 bases from J, leaving 20 bases between. CDR3: CASSPTSGIIGGYTF. The CDR3 bases are TGTGCCAGCAGCCCAACGTCGGGGATAATTGGTGGCTACACCTTC.

The V and J genes are TRBV7-9 and TRBJ2-1, with D unresolved. CDR1 is SEHNR and CDR2 is FQNEAQ in the germline V gene (reference sequence). V lost 5 bases and J lost 8, with 19 bases in between. CDR3 length: 15 residues. The CDR3 coding sequence is TGTGCCAGCAGCCAGGCCTTAAATGGAAGGGATGAGCAGTTCTTC. It codes for CASSQALNGRDEQFF.

This clonotype was picked up many times. The V gene is TRBV5-1, the J gene TRBJ1-1; D possibly corresponds to TRBD1 (6 bases). V lost 4 bases and J lost 1, with 11 bases in between. The CDR3 is made up of 14 amino acids. CDR1 and CDR2 from the germline V gene are SGHRS and YFSETQ. CDR3 sequence reads: CASSMPGQNTEAFF. Written as DNA, the CDR3 is TGCGCCAGCAGCATGCCGGGACAGAACACTGAAGCTTTCTTT. The full variable domain, rest sourced from reference TRBV5-1 and TRBJ1-1, is KAGVTQTPRYLIKTRGQQVTLSCSPISGHRSVSWYQQTPGQGLQFLFEYFSETQRNKGNFPGRFSGRQFSNSRSEMNVSTLELGDSALYLCASSMPGQNTEAFFGQGTRLTVV.

This sequence joins TRBV7-9 and TRBJ1-2, with D perhaps TRBD1 (6 bases). V shed 1 base and J shed 4 bases, with 13 bases lying between them. Germline CDR1 is SEHNR and CDR2 is FQNEAQ (reference sequence). CDR3 length equals 15 residues. CDR3 sequence reads: CASSLESRGAYGYTF. The CDR3 DNA reads as TGTGCCAGCAGCTTAGAATCCAGGGGAGCCTATGGCTACACCTTC.

This clonotype was detected ten times or more. The chain couples TRBV20-1 to TRBJ2-7; either TRBD1 or TRBD2 may fit D (5 bases each). Trimming shortened V by 4 bases and J by 5 bases, and 12 bases separated the two germline ends. This CDR3 has 12 residues. The germline V gene has CDR1 DFQATT and CDR2 SNEGSKA (reference sequence). The CDR3 spells CSATGTKDEQYF. The CDR3 nucleotides are TGCAGTGCTACCGGGACGAAAGACGAGCAGTACTTC.

This clonotype was counted at least ten times. V and J are TRBV12-3 or TRBV12-4 and TRBJ2-2, with D tentatively TRBD2 (6 bases). This CDR3 has 16 residues. V was pared by 4 bases and J by 1 base, with 13 bases between. The CDR3 DNA sequence: TGTGCCAGCAGTTACACGGCGGGATGGAACACCGGGGAGCTGTTTTTT. Translated, it gives CASSYTAGWNTGELFF.

Here the CDR3 reads CASSPGRSGELFF. The CDR3 nucleotides are TGCGCCAGCAGCCCTGGAAGGTCCGGGGAGCTGTTTTTT. The rearrangement links TRBV4-1 to TRBJ2-2; D is ambiguous. This CDR3 spans 13 amino acids. V shed 4 bases and J shed 6 bases, with 9 bases lying between them. Per the germline V gene, CDR1 is MGHRA and CDR2 is YSYEKL.

This clonotype was recorded at least ten times. The gene calls are TRBV28 and TRBJ1-5; D gene ambiguous. The germline V and J ends were trimmed by 1 base and 5 bases, with 21 bases remaining between them. This CDR3 has 18 residues. Looked up from germline, CDR1 is MDHEN and CDR2 is SYDVKM. The CDR3 sequence: CASSLSVGIGSVDQPQHF. Here the CDR3 DNA reads TGTGCCAGCAGTTTATCGGTAGGCATCGGGTCGGTCGATCAGCCCCAGCATTTT.

This clonotype was detected ten times or more. The chain links TRBV29-1 to TRBJ1-5; D not certain. The V gene's germline CDR1 is SQVTM and CDR2 ANQGSEA. The V end was cut by 4 bases, the J end by 5 bases, with 12 bases between. This CDR3 is built from 13 residues. DNA for the CDR3: TGCAGCGTTGCGTCGGGGTTCGATCAGCCCCAGCATTTT. Translation gives CSVASGFDQPQHF.

This clonotype was seen at least ten times. The chain links TRBV7-2 to TRBJ2-6; no firm D call. Trimming pared 5 bases from V and 0 bases from J, leaving 11 bases between. The CDR3 loop spans 16 amino acids. Germline values: CDR1 SGHTA, CDR2 FQGNSA. The CDR3 region is CASSMFAVSGANVLTF. The CDR3 DNA is TGTGCCAGCAGCATGTTCGCAGTCTCTGGGGCCAACGTCCTGACTTTC. The full variable domain, in which reference TRBV7-2 and TRBJ2-6 provide the parts outside the CDR3, is GAGVSQSPSNKVTEKGKDVELRCDPISGHTALYWYRQSLGQGLEFLIYFQGNSAPDKSGLPSDRFSAERTGGSVSTLTIQRTQQEDSAVYLCASSMFAVSGANVLTFGAGSRLTVL.

The chain couples TRBV9 to TRBJ2-3; D possibly matches TRBD1 or TRBD2 (5 bases each). The CDR3 sequence is 17 residues long. Germline values: CDR1 SGDLS, CDR2 YYNGEE. V was trimmed by 4 bases and J by 1 base, leaving 19 bases between them. The CDR3 DNA is TGTGCCAGCAGCCCCCACTCGGTAGGGGACGGCACAGATACGCAGTATTTT. Protein product: CASSPHSVGDGTDTQYF.

In its sample, this clonotype was seen once. This clone may be a read error of a much larger clone one base away. The chain couples TRBV12-5 to TRBJ1-1, with D unclear. Trimming took off 2 bases at V and 6 bases at J, with 10 bases between the two ends. The CDR3 length is 13 residues. Germline loops: CDR1 LGHNT, CDR2 FRNRAP. CDR3 region: CASGLLIEAEAFF. The DNA for the CDR3 is TGTGCTAGTGGTTTGTTAATTGAAGCTGAAGCTTTCTTT.

This clonotype was detected many times. The V call is TRBV20-1, the J call TRBJ1-5; D gene ambiguous. Germline V lookup: CDR1 DFQATT, CDR2 SNEGSKA (reference sequence). The V end lost 6 bases, the J end lost 2 bases, and 14 bases lay between the germline ends. This CDR3 has 14 residues. In DNA, the CDR3 is TGCAGTGCCCTTGGGAGGGATGGCAATCAGCCCCAGCATTTT. It encodes CSALGRDGNQPQHF.

This clonotype was found many times. The CDR3, as DNA: TGTGCCAGCAGCGTAGATCCGGAACTGGGGGAGCAGTACTTC. The encoded protein is CASSVDPELGEQYF. J is TRBJ2-7 and V is TRBV9; D ambiguous. The germline CDR1 and CDR2 sequences are SGDLS and YYNGEE. The CDR3 sequence is 14 residues long. V was pared by 0 bases and J by 7 bases, with 14 bases between. The variable domain in full, with the rest retrieved from reference TRBV9 and TRBJ2-7, is DSGVTQTPKHLITATGQRVTLRCSPRSGDLSVYWYQQSLDQGLQFLIQYYNGEERAKGNILERFSAQQFPDLHSELNLSSLELGDSALYFCASSVDPELGEQYFGPGTRLTVT.

This clonotype was recorded many times. The chain combines TRBV7-9 with TRBJ2-3; D call uncertain. This CDR3 region has 13 residues. Germline values: CDR1 SEHNR, CDR2 FQNEAQ (reference sequence). V was cut by 3 bases and J by 5 bases, with 9 bases left in between. CDR3 sequence (DNA): TGTGCCAGCAGCTTCCGGCGCGAAGATACGCAGTATTTT. Its translation is CASSFRREDTQYF.